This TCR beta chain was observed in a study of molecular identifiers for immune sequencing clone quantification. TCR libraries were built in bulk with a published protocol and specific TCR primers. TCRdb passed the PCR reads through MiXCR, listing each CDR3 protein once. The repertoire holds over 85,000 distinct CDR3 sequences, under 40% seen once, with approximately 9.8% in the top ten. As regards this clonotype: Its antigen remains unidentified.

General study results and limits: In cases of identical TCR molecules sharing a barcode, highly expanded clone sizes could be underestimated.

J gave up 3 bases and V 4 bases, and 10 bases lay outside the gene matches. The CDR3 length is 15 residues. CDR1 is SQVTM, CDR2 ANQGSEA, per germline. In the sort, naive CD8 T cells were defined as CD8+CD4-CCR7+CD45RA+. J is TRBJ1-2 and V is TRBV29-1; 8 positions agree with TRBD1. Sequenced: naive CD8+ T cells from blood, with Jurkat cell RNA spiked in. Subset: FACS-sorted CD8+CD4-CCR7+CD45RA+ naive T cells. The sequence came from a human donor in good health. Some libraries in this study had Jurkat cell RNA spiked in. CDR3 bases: TGCAGCGTTGCTGTTTCAGGGGGCCCCTACTATGGCTACACCTTC. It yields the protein CSVAVSGGPYYGYTF.